This T cell receptor (beta chain) was sequenced during a study of vaccination and CD4 T cells after COVID-19. Study summary: Median time from COVID diagnosis to post-COVID sampling was about 14 weeks (35 to 161). From HCoV-229E, HCoV-OC43, HCoV-NL63 and SARS-CoV-2, overlapping spike peptides were used to stimulate the cells.

On this clonotype itself: The antigen is undetermined.

An Oncomine TCR Beta short-read assay was used to sequence the DNA from cultured CD4+ T cells. TCRdb recomputed calls from the PCR reads with MiXCR, one row per CDR3 protein. The sample shows 9,500 to 11,000 distinct CDR3 sequences, approximately 70% of them seen only once. CDR3 length: 12 amino acids. The V gene lost 5 bases and the J gene lost 7 bases, with 12 bases spanning the gap. Germline values: CDR1 SGHAT, CDR2 FQNNGV. Study-level points and caveats: It was found that, in convalescent patients, 304 of 307 vaccine-specific clones were spike mono-reactive. Only after vaccination were a median approximately 86% of convalescents' reactive clones seen.

Treatment of the sample: roughly 10-day PBMC culture with coronavirus spike peptide pools or control peptides (ViraFEST assay). This sequence joins TRBV11-2 and TRBJ2-7; a possible D gene is TRBD1 (5 bases). The sequenced sample was CD4+ T cells from blood, cultured in vitro. The source of this sequence is a human donor who had recovered from COVID-19. In DNA, the CDR3 is TGTGCCAGCAGCGGGGCCGCAGTGGAGCAGTACTTC. Its protein product is CASSGAAVEQYF. Full variable domain (outside the CDR3, taken from reference TRBV11-2 and TRBJ2-7): EAGVAQSPRYKIIEKRQSVAFWCNPISGHATLYWYQQILGQGPKLLIQFQNNGVVDDSQLPKDRFSAERLKGVDSTLKIQPAKLEDSAVYLCASSGAAVEQYFGPGTRLTVT.